This T cell receptor (beta chain) is drawn from a study of brain T cells in children with intractable seizures. Specified time point: blood from clinic visit 5 months post-surgery; TSC patient then seizure free. Sequencing was limited to surgery cases with top T cell transcript signatures in brain tissue. In the case of this clone: What it recognizes is unknown.

Study-level results: Pre-surgery blood may have been undersampled, hiding some clones. Only CDR3 sequence similarity suggested viral specificity, without known HCMV serostatus.

The CDR3 is made up of 16 amino acids. V was clipped by 3 bases and J by 6 bases; unmatched bases: 8. Per germline, CDR1 MRHNA and CDR2 SNTAGT. Assay: immunoSEQ multiplex PCR; the TCRdb copy retains only in-frame clones and omits some. The table lists hundreds of thousands of clones, 85% to 95% of them singletons. The sequence derives from a boy in the first two years of life with tuberous sclerosis and intractable seizures. The chain joins TRBV6-4 to TRBJ2-3; TRBD2 matches 11 bases. Specimen: peripheral blood, collected more than 4 months after surgery. CDR3 sequence: CASSEIAGGPWDTQYF. The CDR3 DNA reads TGTGCCAGCAGTGAAATAGCGGGGGGGCCTTGGGATACGCAGTATTTT.